What follows are 14 T cell receptor beta chains derived from one specimen sequenced in a study of blood T cell repertoires in COVID-19. Some clones are missing from TCRdb's copy, which holds only in-frame ones; the method was immunoSEQ multiplex PCR. The data show roughly 250,000 clones, with around 90% seen just once and approximately 0.8% held by the top ten. The sequenced material came from peripheral blood. The receptors were sampled from a man under 40 with COVID-19, enrolled during active disease.

The V and J genes are TRBV3-1 (or the pseudogene TRBV3-2) and TRBJ1-1; D unclear. The V gene lost 4 bases and the J gene lost 8 bases, with 17 bases spanning the gap. CDR3 length: 14 amino acids. Germline V lookup: CDR1 LGHDT, CDR2 YNNKEL (reference sequence). The CDR3 is CASSPEIFSGEAFF. The CDR3 nucleotides read TGTGCCAGCAGCCCGGAGATTTTTTCGGGGGAAGCTTTCTTT.

The table lists this clone with a count of one. The rearrangement joins TRBV14 to TRBJ2-1; a weak D match, TRBD2 (7 bases). V gave up 3 bases and J gave up 4 bases, with 16 bases separating them. CDR1 is SGHDN and CDR2 is FVKESK in the germline V gene. This CDR3 region has 16 residues. DNA of the CDR3: TGTGCCAGCAGCCACGGAGTCGGGGGGCCATACAATGAGCAGTTCTTC. It is translated as CASSHGVGGPYNEQFF.

This chain links TRBV5-4 with TRBJ2-1; 8 nucleotides match TRBD1. CDR1 SGHNT and CDR2 YYREEE come from the germline V gene (reference sequence). This CDR3 is 15 amino acids long. With V trimmed by 4 bases and J by 2 bases, 5 bases remained unmatched. CDR3 region: CASSRDRTAYNEQFF. The CDR3, as DNA: TGTGCCAGCAGCCGGGACAGGACTGCCTACAATGAGCAGTTCTTC.

The J gene is TRBJ1-5, the V gene TRBV28; weak D call: TRBD1 (5 bases). CDR1 and CDR2 from the germline V gene are MDHEN and SYDVKM. Trimming left V 5 bases short and J 3 bases short, with 8 bases between. The CDR3 extends over 13 amino acids. The CDR3 here is CASSTRDNQPQHF. CDR3 coding DNA: TGTGCCAGCAGTACCAGGGACAATCAGCCCCAGCATTTT.

This chain uses TRBV19 with TRBJ1-3; D unresolved. Germline values: CDR1 LNHDA, CDR2 SQIVND (reference sequence). The V end was cut by 7 bases, the J end by 0 bases, with 13 bases between. The CDR3 is made up of 15 amino acids. Here the CDR3 DNA reads TGTGCCAGTACTCTGGAGGGCTACTCTGGAAACACCATATATTTT. Translation gives CASTLEGYSGNTIYF.

This clone has a single count. This chain joins TRBV7-3 and TRBJ2-1, with TRBD2 identical over 8 bases. The CDR3 has 14 amino acids. Germline trimming cut 5 bases from V and 7 bases from J; bases unmatched to any gene: 7. The germline V gene has CDR1 SGHTA and CDR2 FQGTGA. The CDR3 here is CASSSPTSDNEQFF. The DNA for the CDR3 is TGTGCCAGCAGCAGCCCGACTAGCGATAATGAGCAGTTCTTC.

The rearrangement joins TRBV12-3 or TRBV12-4 to TRBJ1-2, with D perhaps TRBD1 (5 bases). V was trimmed by 6 bases and J by 1 base, leaving 9 bases between them. The CDR3 spans 13 residues. The CDR3 loop is CASSRQSNYGYTF. In DNA, the CDR3 is TGTGCCAGCAGCAGACAGAGTAACTATGGCTACACCTTC.

DNA for the CDR3: TGTGCCAGCAGCAAGAGACAGGGGTGGGAGACCCAGTACTTC. Amino acids: CASSKRQGWETQYF. The J gene is TRBJ2-5, the V gene TRBV11-2; 8 nucleotides align to TRBD1. CDR1 SGHAT and CDR2 FQNNGV come from the germline V gene. The CDR3 has 14 amino acids. V lost 5 bases to trimming and J lost 5 bases; unmatched junction nucleotides: 7.

This chain connects TRBV9 to TRBJ2-5; 10 bases fit TRBD2. V trimming: 0 bases; J trimming: 5 bases; junction bases outside the gene matches: 7. In germline, CDR1 is SGDLS, CDR2 YYNGEE. CDR3 length: 16 residues. Here the CDR3 reads CASSVESGGAVETQYF. In DNA, the CDR3 is TGTGCCAGCAGCGTAGAAAGCGGGGGGGCGGTGGAGACCCAGTACTTC.

The chain has TRBV30 and TRBJ2-7, with 9 bases that match TRBD2. The V gene's germline CDR1 is GTSNPN and CDR2 SVGIG (reference sequence). Trimming at V came to 1 base and at J to 2 bases, leaving 3 bases not matched to a gene. The CDR3 is 14 amino acids. Written as DNA, the CDR3 is TGTGCCTGGAGTGGACTAGCGGCTACCTACGAGCAGTACTTC. Encoded protein: CAWSGLAATYEQYF.

The chain carries TRBV3-1 (or the pseudogene TRBV3-2) and TRBJ2-1, with a weak D call TRBD2 (5 bases). This CDR3 region has 16 residues. The germline V and J ends were trimmed by 4 bases and 0 bases, with 13 bases remaining between them. Germline V gene data show CDR1 as LGHDT and CDR2 as YNNKEL (reference sequence). CDR3 loop: CASSPYGKSSYNEQFF. CDR3 bases: TGTGCCAGCAGCCCCTACGGGAAGAGCTCCTACAATGAGCAGTTCTTC.

The gene calls are TRBV6-2 or TRBV6-3 and TRBJ2-7, with TRBD1 matching over 9 bases. V trimming: 6 bases; J trimming: 4 bases; junction bases outside the gene matches: 7. The CDR3 runs 14 residues. Germline-derived CDR1 and CDR2 are MNHEY and SVGEGT. The CDR3 nucleotides read TGTGCCAGCAGCGCCGGGACAGGGTGGTACGAGCAGTACTTC. Translating it yields CASSAGTGWYEQYF.

J is TRBJ1-5 and V is TRBV19; D gene ambiguous. This CDR3 spans 15 amino acids. Trimming cost V 2 bases and J 3 bases, with 11 bases left between them. Germline V CDR1 and CDR2: LNHDA, SQIVND (reference sequence). CDR3 DNA sequence: TGTGCCAGTAGTATAAAATGGCAGGTCAATCAGCCCCAGCATTTT. Encoded protein: CASSIKWQVNQPQHF.

The chain employs TRBV24-1 and TRBJ2-2; 7 positions match TRBD1. The J segment lost 6 bases and the V segment lost 4 bases, leaving 4 bases of the junction unmatched. The CDR3 totals 14 residues. The germline V gene encodes CDR1 KGHDR and CDR2 SFDVKD. CDR3 in DNA: TGTGCCACCAGTGAGGGGACAGTGGCCGGGGAGCTGTTTTTT. Translating it yields CATSEGTVAGELFF.